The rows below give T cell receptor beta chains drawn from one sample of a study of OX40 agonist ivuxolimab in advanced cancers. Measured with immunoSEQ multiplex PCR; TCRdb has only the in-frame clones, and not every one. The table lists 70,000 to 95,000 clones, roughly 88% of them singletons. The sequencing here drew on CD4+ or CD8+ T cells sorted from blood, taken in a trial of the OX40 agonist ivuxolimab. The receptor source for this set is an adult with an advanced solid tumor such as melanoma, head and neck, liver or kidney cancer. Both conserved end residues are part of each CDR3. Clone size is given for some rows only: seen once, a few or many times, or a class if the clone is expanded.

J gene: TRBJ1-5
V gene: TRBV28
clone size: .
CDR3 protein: CASRRQGVRNQPQHF

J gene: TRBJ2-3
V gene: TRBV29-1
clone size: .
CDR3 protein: CSVEDPPYSGGTDTQYF

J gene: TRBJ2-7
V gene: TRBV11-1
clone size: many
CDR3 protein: CASSLTDSGGYEQYF

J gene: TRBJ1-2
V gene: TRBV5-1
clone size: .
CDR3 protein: CSLALIKTGNGYTF

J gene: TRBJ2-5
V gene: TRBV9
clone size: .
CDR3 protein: CASSVGVAGVVETQYF

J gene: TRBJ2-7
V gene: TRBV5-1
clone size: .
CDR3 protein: CASSLNPDDEQYF

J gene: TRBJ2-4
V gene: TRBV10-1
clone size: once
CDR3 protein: CASSAPPPRVAKNIQYF

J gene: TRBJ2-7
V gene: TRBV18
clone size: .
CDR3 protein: CASSPKDRGYEQYF

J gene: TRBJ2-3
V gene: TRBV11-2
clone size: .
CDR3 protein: CASSLAGGGTSPDTQYF

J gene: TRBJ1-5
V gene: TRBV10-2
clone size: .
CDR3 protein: CASSEQADQPQHF